This T cell receptor beta chain was sequenced in a study of blood T cell repertoires in COVID-19. Study-level background: From the United States, Italy and Spain came samples of acute and convalescent COVID-19. The cDNA or gDNA used as material had been derived from T cells, B-cell-depleted T cells, or PBMCs.

Trimming left V 5 bases short and J 4 bases short, with 11 bases between. Germline V gene sequence: CDR1 SGHTA, CDR2 FQGNSA. CDR3 length: 13 amino acids. Original handling: Reference gene primers were amplified, and this amplification served to estimate nucleated cell counts. Generated by immunoSEQ multiplex PCR, the TCRdb table keeps only in-frame clones and is missing some. The V and J calls and the clone size are those of that table, but D and trimming were determined from the DNA. The repertoire includes about 300,000 clones, roughly 87% of them detected once, and 9% to 9.5% sits in the top ten. This rearrangement joins TRBV7-2 to TRBJ1-2, with D perhaps matching TRBD1 (6 bases). The clonotype originates from a man younger than 30 with active or convalescent COVID-19. Sequenced material: peripheral blood. The CDR3 region has the DNA TGTGCCAGCAGCCCCGAGGACAGCTATGGCTACACCTTC. Translating gives CASSPEDSYGYTF. Supplemented by reference TRBV7-2 and TRBJ1-2, the full variable domain reads GAGVSQSPSNKVTEKGKDVELRCDPISGHTALYWYRQSLGQGLEFLIYFQGNSAPDKSGLPSDRFSAERTGGSVSTLTIQRTQQEDSAVYLCASSPEDSYGYTFGSGTRLTVV.